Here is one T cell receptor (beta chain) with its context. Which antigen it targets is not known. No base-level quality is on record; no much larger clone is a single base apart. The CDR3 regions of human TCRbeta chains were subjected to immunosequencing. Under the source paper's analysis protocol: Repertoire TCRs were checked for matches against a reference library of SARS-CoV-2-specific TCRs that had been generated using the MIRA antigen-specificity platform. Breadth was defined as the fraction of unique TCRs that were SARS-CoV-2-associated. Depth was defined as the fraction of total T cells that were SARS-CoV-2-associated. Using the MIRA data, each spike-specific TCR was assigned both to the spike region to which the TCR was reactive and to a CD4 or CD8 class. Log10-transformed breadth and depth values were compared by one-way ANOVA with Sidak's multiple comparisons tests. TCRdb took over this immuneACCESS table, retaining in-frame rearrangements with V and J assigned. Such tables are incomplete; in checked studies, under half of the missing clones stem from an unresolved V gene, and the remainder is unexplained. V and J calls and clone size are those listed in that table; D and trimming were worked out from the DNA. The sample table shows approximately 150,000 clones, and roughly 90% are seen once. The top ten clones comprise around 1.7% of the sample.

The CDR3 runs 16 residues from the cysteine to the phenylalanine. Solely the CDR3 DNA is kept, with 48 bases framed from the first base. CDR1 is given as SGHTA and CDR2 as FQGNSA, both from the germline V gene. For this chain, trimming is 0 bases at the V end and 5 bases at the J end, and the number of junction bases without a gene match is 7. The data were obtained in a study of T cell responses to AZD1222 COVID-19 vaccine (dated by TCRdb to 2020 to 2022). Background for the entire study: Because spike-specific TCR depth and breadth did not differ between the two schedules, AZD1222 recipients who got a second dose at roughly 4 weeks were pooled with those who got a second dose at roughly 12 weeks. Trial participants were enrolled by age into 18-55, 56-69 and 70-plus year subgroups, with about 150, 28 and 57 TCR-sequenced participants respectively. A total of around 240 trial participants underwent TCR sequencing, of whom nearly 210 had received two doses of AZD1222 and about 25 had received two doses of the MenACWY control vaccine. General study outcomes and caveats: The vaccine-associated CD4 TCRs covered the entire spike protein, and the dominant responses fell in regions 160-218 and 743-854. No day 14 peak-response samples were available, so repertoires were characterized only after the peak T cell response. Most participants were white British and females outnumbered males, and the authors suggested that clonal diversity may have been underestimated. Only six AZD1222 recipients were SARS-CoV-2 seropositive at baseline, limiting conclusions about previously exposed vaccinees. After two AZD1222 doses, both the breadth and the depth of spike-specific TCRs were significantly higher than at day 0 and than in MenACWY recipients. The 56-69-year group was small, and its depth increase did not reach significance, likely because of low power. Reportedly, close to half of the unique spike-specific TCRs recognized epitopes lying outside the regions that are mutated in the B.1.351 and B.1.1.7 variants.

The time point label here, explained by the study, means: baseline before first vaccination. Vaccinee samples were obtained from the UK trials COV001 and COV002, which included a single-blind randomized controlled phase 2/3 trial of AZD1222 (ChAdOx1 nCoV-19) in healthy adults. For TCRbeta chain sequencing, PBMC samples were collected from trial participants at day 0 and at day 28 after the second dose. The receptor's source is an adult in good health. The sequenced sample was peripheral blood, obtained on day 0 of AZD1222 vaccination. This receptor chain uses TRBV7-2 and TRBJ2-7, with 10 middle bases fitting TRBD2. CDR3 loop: CASSLAPSGGADEQYF. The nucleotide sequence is TGTGCCAGCAGCTTAGCGCCGAGCGGGGGGGCAGACGAGCAGTACTTC.